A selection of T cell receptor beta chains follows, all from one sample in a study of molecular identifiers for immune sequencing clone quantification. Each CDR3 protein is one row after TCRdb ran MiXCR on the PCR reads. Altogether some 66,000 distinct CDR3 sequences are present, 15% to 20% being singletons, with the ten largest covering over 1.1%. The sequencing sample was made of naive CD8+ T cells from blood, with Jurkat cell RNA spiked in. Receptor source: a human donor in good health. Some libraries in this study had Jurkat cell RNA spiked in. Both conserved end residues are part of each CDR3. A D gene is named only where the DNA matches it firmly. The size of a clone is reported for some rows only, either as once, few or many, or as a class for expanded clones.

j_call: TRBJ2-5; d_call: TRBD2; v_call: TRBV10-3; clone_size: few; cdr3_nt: TGTGCCATCAGTGACGCCGGAGCTAGGACTAGCGGGGAGACCCAGTACTTC; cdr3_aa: CAISDAGARTSGETQYF
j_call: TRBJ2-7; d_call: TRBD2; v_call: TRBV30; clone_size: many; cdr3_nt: TGTGCCTGGCAGCGGGAGGCGGGTTCCTACGAGCAGTACTTC; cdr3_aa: CAWQREAGSYEQYF
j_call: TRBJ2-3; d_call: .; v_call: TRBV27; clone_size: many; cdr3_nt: TGTGCCAGCGGCCAGGGCGAGGGCGGAAGCACAGATACGCAGTATTTT; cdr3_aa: CASGQGEGGSTDTQYF
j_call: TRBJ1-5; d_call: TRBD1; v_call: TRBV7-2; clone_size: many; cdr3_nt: TGTGCCAGCAGCTCCGTGACAGGGGTCGGACAGCCCCAGCATTTT; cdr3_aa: CASSSVTGVGQPQHF
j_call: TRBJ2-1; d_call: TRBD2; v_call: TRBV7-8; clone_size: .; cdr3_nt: TGTGCCAGCAGTCAGCGACTAGCGGGAGTCAATGAGCAGTTCTTC; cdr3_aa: CASSQRLAGVNEQFF
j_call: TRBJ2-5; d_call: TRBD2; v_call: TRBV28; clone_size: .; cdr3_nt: TGTGCCAGCACCACTCCCAGGGAGGGGCAGGAGACCCAGTACTTC; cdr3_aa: CASTTPREGQETQYF
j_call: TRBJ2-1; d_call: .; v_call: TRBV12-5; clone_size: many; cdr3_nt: TGTGCTAGTGGTTTGGTATCCCTAGCCCCACCGCTCTTGGATGAGCAGTTCTTC; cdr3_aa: CASGLVSLAPPLLDEQFF
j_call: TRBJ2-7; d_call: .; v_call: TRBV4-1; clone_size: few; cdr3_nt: TGCGCCAGCAGCCCGGAGGGGGGGGCGCGGGGATGGGAGGAGCAGTACTTC; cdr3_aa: CASSPEGGARGWEEQYF
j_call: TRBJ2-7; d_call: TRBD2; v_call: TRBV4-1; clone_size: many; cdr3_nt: TGCGCCAGCAGCCCAACACAAGTAGCGGGAACCTACGAGCAGTACTTC; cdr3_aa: CASSPTQVAGTYEQYF
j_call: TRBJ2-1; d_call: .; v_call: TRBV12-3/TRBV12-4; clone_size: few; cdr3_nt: TGTGCCAGCAGTGCGCCGGGACCTTACAATGAGCAGTTCTTC; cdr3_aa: CASSAPGPYNEQFF
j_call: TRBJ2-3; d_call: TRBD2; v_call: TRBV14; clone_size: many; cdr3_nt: TGTGCCAGCAGCCACTCCAAAACGGGGGGTTTCGCAGATACGCAGTATTTT; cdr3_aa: CASSHSKTGGFADTQYF
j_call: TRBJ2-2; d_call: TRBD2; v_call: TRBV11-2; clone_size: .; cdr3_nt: TGTGCCAGCAGCTCACATGCGGGAGGGCCGGGCACCGGGGAGCTGTTTTTT; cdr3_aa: CASSSHAGGPGTGELFF
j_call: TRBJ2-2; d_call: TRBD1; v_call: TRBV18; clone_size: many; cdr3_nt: TGTGCCAGCTCAACTAGTGGGACAGGGAATTCCGGGGAGCTGTTTTTT; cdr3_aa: CASSTSGTGNSGELFF
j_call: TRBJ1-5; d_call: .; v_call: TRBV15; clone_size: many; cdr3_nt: TGTGCCACCAGCAGAGCGAGGCTCAATCAGCCCCAGCATTTT; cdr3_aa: CATSRARLNQPQHF
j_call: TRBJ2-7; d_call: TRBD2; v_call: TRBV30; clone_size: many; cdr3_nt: TGTGCCTGGAGCCGCCGGGCGGGAGTCGAGCAGTACTTC; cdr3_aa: CAWSRRAGVEQYF
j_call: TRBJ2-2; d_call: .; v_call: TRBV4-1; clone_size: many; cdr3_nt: TGCGCCAGCAGCCAGGAATCAGGGGTTCAGAACACCGGGGAGCTGTTTTTT; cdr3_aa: CASSQESGVQNTGELFF
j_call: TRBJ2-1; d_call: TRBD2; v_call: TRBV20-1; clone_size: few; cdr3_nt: TGCAGTGCTGGATGGAGCGGGGGCTACAATGAGCAGTTCTTC; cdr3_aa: CSAGWSGGYNEQFF
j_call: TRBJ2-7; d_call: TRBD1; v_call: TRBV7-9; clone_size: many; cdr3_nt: TGTGCCAGCAGCGGACAGGGGCGGGAGCAGTACTTC; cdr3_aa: CASSGQGREQYF
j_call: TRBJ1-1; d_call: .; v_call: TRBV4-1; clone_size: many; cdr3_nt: TGCGCCAGCAGCCAAGATGGCAGTAACACTGAAGCTTTCTTT; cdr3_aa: CASSQDGSNTEAFF
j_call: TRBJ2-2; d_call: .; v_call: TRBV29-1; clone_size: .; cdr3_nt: TGCAGCGCCGCAGCGGAGAACACCGGGGAGCTGTTTTTT; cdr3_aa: CSAAAENTGELFF
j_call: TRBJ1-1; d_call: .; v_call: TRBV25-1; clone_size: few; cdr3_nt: TGTGCCAGCAGTCGCCCCGGGGAAGCTTTCTTT; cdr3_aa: CASSRPGEAFF
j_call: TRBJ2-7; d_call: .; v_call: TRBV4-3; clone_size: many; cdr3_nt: TGCGCCAGCAGCCAAGATTTTTTATCGGTTTCGGGGCAGGAGCAGTACTTC; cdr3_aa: CASSQDFLSVSGQEQYF
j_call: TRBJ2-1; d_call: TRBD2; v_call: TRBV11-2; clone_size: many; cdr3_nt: TGTGCCAGCAGCGGACGAACTAGCGGGTTGACCTACAATGAGCAGTTCTTC; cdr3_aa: CASSGRTSGLTYNEQFF
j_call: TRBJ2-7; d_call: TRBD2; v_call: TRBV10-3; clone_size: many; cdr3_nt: TGTGCCATCAGGTCCCCTGGACTAGCGGATAACGAGCAGTACTTC; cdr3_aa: CAIRSPGLADNEQYF
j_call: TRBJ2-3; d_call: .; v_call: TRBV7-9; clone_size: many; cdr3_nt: TGTGCCAGCGGTGACAGCTACACAGATACGCAGTATTTT; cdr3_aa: CASGDSYTDTQYF
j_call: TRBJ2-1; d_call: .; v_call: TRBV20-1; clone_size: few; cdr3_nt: TGCAGTGCTAGTTTTTTAGGTGAGCAGTTCTTC; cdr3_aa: CSASFLGEQFF
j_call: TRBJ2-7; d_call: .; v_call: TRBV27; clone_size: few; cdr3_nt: TGTGCCAGCAGTTACAGGGCGAACTACGAGCAGTACTTC; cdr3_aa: CASSYRANYEQYF
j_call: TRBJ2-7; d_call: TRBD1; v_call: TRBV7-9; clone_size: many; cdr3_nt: TGTGCCAGCAGCCCCAGGACAGGAGGCTACGAGCAGTACTTC; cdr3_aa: CASSPRTGGYEQYF
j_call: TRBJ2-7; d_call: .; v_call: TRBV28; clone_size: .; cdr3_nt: TGTGCTAGCGGTTTATCAGACTACGAGCAGTACTTC; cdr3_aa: CASGLSDYEQYF
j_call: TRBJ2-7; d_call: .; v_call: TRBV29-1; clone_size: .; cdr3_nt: TGCAGCGTTGCCACAGGGAGGTACGAGCAGTACTTC; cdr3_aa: CSVATGRYEQYF
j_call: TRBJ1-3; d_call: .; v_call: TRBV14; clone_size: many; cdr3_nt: TGTGCCAGCAGCCAAGATCTCGTGAGGGCTGTGGACACCATATATTTT; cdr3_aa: CASSQDLVRAVDTIYF
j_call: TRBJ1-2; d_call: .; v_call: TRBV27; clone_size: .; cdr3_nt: TGTGCCAGCAGTCCCACAGCGTTCTATGGCTACACCTTC; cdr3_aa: CASSPTAFYGYTF
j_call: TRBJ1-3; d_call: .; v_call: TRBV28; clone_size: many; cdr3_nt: TGTGCCAGCAGACTGGACGGATCTGGAAACACCATATATTTT; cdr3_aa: CASRLDGSGNTIYF
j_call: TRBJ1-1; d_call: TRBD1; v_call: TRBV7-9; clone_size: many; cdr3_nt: TGTGCCAGCAGCACAGGGGGCTTCGAAGCTTTCTTT; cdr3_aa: CASSTGGFEAFF
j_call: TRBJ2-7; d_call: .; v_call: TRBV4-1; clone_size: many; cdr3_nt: TGCGCCAGCAGCCAAGGACTATCCTCCTACGAGCAGTACTTC; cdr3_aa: CASSQGLSSYEQYF
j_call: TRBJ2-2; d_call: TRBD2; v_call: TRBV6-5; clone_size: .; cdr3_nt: TGTGTCAGCAGCAAGGGACTAGTGGTGAACACCGGGGAGCTGTTTTTT; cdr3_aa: CVSSKGLVVNTGELFF
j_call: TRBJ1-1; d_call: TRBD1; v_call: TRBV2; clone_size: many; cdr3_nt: TGTGCCAGCAGTTGGACAGGGAGTACTGAAGCTTTCTTT; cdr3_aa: CASSWTGSTEAFF
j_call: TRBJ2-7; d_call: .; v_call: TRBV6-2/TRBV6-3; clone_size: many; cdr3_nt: TGTGCCAGCAGTTACTTTGCGGGAAGCTCCTACGAGCAGTACTTC; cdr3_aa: CASSYFAGSSYEQYF
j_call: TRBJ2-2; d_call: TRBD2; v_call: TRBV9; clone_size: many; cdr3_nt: TGTGCCAGCAGCGAACTAGCGGGAGTGAACGGGGAGCTGTTTTTT; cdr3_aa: CASSELAGVNGELFF
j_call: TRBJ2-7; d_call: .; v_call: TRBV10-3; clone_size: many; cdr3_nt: TGTGCCATCAGTGGGGGGAGCTCCTACGAGCAGTACTTC; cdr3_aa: CAISGGSSYEQYF
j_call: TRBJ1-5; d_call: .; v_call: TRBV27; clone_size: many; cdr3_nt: TGTGCCAGCAGCGTAGGACAATACAATCAGCCCCAGCATTTT; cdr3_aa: CASSVGQYNQPQHF
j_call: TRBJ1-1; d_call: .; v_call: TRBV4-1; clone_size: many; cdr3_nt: TGCGCCAGCAGCCAAGAGTCAGGGACCCCCACTGAAGCTTTCTTT; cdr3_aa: CASSQESGTPTEAFF
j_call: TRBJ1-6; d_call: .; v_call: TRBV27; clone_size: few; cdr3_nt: TGTGCCAGCAGCCAACTGAGGGGGGCTTATAATTCACCCCTCCACTTT; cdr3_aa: CASSQLRGAYNSPLHF
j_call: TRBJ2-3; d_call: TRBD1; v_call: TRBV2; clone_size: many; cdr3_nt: TGTGCCAGCTCCGGGGATTGGGACAGGGGATCGGATACGCAGTATTTT; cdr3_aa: CASSGDWDRGSDTQYF
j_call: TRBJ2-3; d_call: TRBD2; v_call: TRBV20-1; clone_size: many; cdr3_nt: TGCAGTGCTAGTCGCTATCGGACTAGCGGAAGCACAGATACGCAGTATTTT; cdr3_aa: CSASRYRTSGSTDTQYF
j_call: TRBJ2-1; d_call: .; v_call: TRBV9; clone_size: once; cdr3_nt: TGTGCCAGCAGCGTAGAAGGGCTCGCCTACAATGAGCAGTTCTTC; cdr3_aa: CASSVEGLAYNEQFF
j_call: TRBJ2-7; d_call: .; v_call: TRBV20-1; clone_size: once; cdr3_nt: TGCAGTGCTAGAGATTATAACTCCGGGACTCTGGTCTACGAGCAGTACTTC; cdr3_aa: CSARDYNSGTLVYEQYF
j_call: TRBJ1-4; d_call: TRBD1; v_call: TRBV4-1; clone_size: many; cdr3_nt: TGCGCCAGCAGCCAAGACCCGGCAGGGGGCATGCCTAATGAAAAACTGTTTTTT; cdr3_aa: CASSQDPAGGMPNEKLFF
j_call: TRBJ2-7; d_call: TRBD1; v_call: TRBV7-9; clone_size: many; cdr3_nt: TGTGCCAGCAGCTGGGGACAGGGGGGACGTGAGCAGTACTTC; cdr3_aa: CASSWGQGGREQYF
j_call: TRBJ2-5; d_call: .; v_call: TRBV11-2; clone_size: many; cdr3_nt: TGTGCCAGCAGCTTGGCGGAGACCCAGTACTTC; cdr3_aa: CASSLAETQYF
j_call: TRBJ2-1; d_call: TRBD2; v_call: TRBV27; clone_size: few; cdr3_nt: TGTGCCAGCAGTTTATTGATAGCGGGAGGGCCCTACAATGAGCAGTTCTTC; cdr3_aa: CASSLLIAGGPYNEQFF